A single sample gave rise to the 28 T cell receptor beta chains below, sequenced in a study of T cells in Graves' hyperthyroidism and ophthalmopathy. RNA transcripts yielded amplified TCR beta CDR3 regions. Initially, a first-round RT-PCR of the TCR CDR3 employed the HTBI primer set. MiXCR was run by TCRdb on the multiplex PCR reads, yielding one entry per CDR3 protein. The table shows fewer than 600,000 distinct CDR3 sequences, with under 15% occurring only once. Input material: blood. The receptors were sampled from a woman aged 18-29 years with Graves' hyperthyroidism.

This clonotype was recorded at least ten times. The chain joins TRBV20-1 to TRBJ2-2; 12 nucleotides align to TRBD1. Germline CDR1 and CDR2: DFQATT and SNEGSKA (reference sequence). V gave up 6 bases and J gave up 3 bases; unmatched junction bases: 11. The CDR3 length is 17 residues. As DNA, the CDR3 is TGCAGTGCCGGGACAGGGGGCCAACAACCCCACACCGGGGAGCTGTTTTTT. Its translation is CSAGTGGQQPHTGELFF.

The chain uses TRBV4-1 and TRBJ2-3; possible D gene TRBD2, 6 bases. The length of the CDR3 is 15 residues. Germline CDR1 is MGHRA and CDR2 is YSYEKL. Trimming took 1 base from V and 2 from J, leaving 10 bases between them. The CDR3 reads CASSQGGLDTDTQYF. In DNA form, the CDR3 reads TGCGCCAGCAGCCAAGGGGGACTCGACACAGATACGCAGTATTTT.

The chain joins TRBV19 to TRBJ2-7; D unresolved. Germline CDR1 and CDR2: LNHDA and SQIVND (reference sequence). V shed 1 base and J shed 0 bases, with 7 bases lying between them. The CDR3 has 14 amino acids. For the CDR3, the DNA is TGTGCCAGTAGTATAGCAAAAGGCTCCTACGAGCAGTACTTC. Residues: CASSIAKGSYEQYF.

Ten or more counts support this clonotype. The chain links TRBV19 to TRBJ1-1, with D possibly TRBD1 on 5 matching bases. The CDR3 is made up of 14 amino acids. Germline CDR1 is LNHDA and CDR2 is SQIVND (reference sequence). V was clipped by 3 bases and J by 5 bases, with 13 bases between them. The CDR3 is CASSIPGARTEAFF. CDR3 coding DNA: TGTGCCAGTAGTATCCCTGGGGCGCGGACTGAAGCTTTCTTT.

This clonotype was seen only a few times. A read error is possible here, since a much larger clone lies one base away. Because the CDR3 is missing its conserved closing phenylalanine or tryptophan, this is likely a read error. The V gene is TRBV13, the J gene TRBJ1-1, with 8 bases fitting TRBD1. The CDR3 runs 14 residues. Germline CDR1 is PRHDT and CDR2 is FYEKMQ (reference sequence). V shed 5 bases and J 3 bases; nucleotides not matched to a gene: 5. The CDR3 loop is CASSGTGQDTEAFL. Here the CDR3 DNA reads TGTGCCAGCAGCGGGACGGGACAGGACACTGAAGCTTTCCTT.

This clonotype was seen many times. One junction end disagrees with the germline gene, perhaps due to a read error. This chain connects TRBV10-3 to TRBJ2-6; D is uncertain. The CDR3 totals 15 residues. Germline CDR1 reads ENHRY; CDR2 reads SYGVKD. Written as DNA, the CDR3 is TGTGCCATCACTGAGGCTCCCACTGGGGCCAACGTCCTGACTTTC. Protein sequence: CAITEAPTGANVLTF.

This clonotype was seen repeatedly, ten times or more. The V and J genes are TRBV30 and TRBJ2-3, with 11 bases lining up with TRBD2. V shed 6 bases and J 6 bases; nucleotides not matched to a gene: 5. The CDR3 covers 13 residues. Germline-derived CDR1 and CDR2 are GTSNPN and SVGIG (reference sequence). Here the CDR3 reads CACPLAGGDTQYF. CDR3 bases: TGTGCCTGTCCTTTAGCGGGAGGGGATACGCAGTATTTT. Using reference TRBV30 and TRBJ2-3 for the parts outside the CDR3, the full variable domain is SQTIHQWPATLVQPVGSPLSLECTVEGTSNPNLYWYRQAAGRGLQLLFYSVGIGQISSEVPQNLSASRPQDRQFILSSKKLLLSDSGFYLCACPLAGGDTQYFGPGTRLTVL.

The chain has TRBV11-3 and TRBJ2-1; 7 nucleotides line up with TRBD2. V lost 5 bases and J lost 7; bases outside the gene matches: 5. The CDR3 runs to 13 residues. CDR1 and CDR2 (germline): SGHNT, YENEEA. In DNA, the CDR3 is TGTGCCAGCAGCCGGGACTACGGAAATGAGCAGTTCTTC. Translated, it gives CASSRDYGNEQFF.

This clonotype was seen at least ten times. CDR3 loop: CANTGQDGFEGYTF. The CDR3 DNA sequence: TGTGCCAACACAGGACAGGATGGCTTCGAAGGCTACACCTTC. The chain uses TRBV2 and TRBJ1-2, with 7 bases identical to TRBD1. Looked up from germline, CDR1 is SNHLY and CDR2 is FYNNEI. The V and J ends lost 10 bases and 8 bases, in that order; junction bases with no gene match: 16. The CDR3 totals 14 residues.

This clonotype was counted many times. The gene calls are TRBV13 and TRBJ2-1; 11 bases are a match to TRBD2. V shed 5 bases, J shed 12 bases, and the junction held 15 bases outside the gene matches. The CDR3 loop spans 16 amino acids. Germline-derived CDR1 and CDR2 are PRHDT and FYEKMQ (reference sequence). The CDR3 reads CASSHISGLAVQGQFF. The CDR3 bases are TGTGCCAGCAGCCACATTTCGGGACTAGCGGTTCAAGGGCAGTTCTTC.

This rearrangement joins TRBV7-3 to TRBJ1-1; TRBD1 agrees at 10 bases. The germline V gene encodes CDR1 SGHTA and CDR2 FQGTGA. The CDR3 contains 18 residues. Trimming took 0 bases from V and 2 from J; bases not matched to a gene: 9. This CDR3 is CASSLTASGTGENTEAFF. In nucleotides, the CDR3 is TGTGCCAGCAGCTTAACTGCATCCGGGACAGGGGAAAACACTGAAGCTTTCTTT.

This clonotype was seen repeatedly, ten times or more. This rearrangement joins TRBV4-1 to TRBJ1-4, with D possibly being TRBD1 (5 bases). From germline, CDR1 is MGHRA and CDR2 YSYEKL. This CDR3 spans 15 amino acids. Trimming left V 4 bases short and J 4 bases short, with 13 bases between. CDR3 residues: CASSPVEGYNEKLFF. The CDR3 DNA follows: TGCGCCAGCAGCCCCGTGGAGGGGTATAATGAAAAACTGTTTTTT.

In this sample, this clonotype turned up many times. This rearrangement joins TRBV6-2 or TRBV6-3 to TRBJ1-1; 7 bases line up with TRBD1. Germline lookup yields CDR1 MNHEY and CDR2 SVGEGT. V was clipped by 7 bases and J by 3 bases; unmatched bases: 23. This CDR3 region has 19 residues. Written as DNA, the CDR3 is TGTGCCAGCATACCTCCCCCGGGTGCGAGGGGGCTTGGGTACACTGAAGCTTTCTTT. Encoded protein: CASIPPPGARGLGYTEAFF.

At least ten counts were recorded for this clonotype. This chain uses TRBV7-2 with TRBJ2-3; 8 bases fit TRBD2. Germline V gene lookup returns CDR1 SGHTA and CDR2 FQGNSA. The CDR3 has 16 amino acids. Trimming removed 2 bases from V and 1 base from J; junction bases left unmatched: 5. The CDR3 DNA reads TGTGCCAGCAGCTTAAGGACTAGCAGACGCACAGATACGCAGTATTTT. Amino acid sequence: CASSLRTSRRTDTQYF.

This clonotype was recorded many times. The chain recombines TRBV27 with TRBJ2-1, with unresolved D. V dropped 8 bases and J dropped 4 bases, with 12 bases sitting between them. This CDR3 has 13 amino acids. Germline CDR1 reads MNHEY; CDR2 reads SMNVEV (reference sequence). This chain's CDR3 is CASSSARYNEQFF. CDR3 nucleotides: TGTGCCAGCTCCTCGGCCAGATACAATGAGCAGTTCTTC.

This clonotype was picked up a small number of times. The chain uses TRBV19 and TRBJ2-3; the match to TRBD2 covers 9 bases. CDR3 length equals 16 residues. The germline V gene has CDR1 LNHDA and CDR2 SQIVND (reference sequence). J lost 0 bases, V lost 3 bases, and 4 bases had no gene match. The CDR3 loop is CASSMGTSKSTDTQYF. The DNA for the CDR3 is TGTGCCAGTAGTATGGGGACTAGCAAGAGCACAGATACGCAGTATTTT.

V and J are TRBV20-1 and TRBJ2-5, with 8 bases lining up with TRBD1. This CDR3 comprises 19 residues. Per the germline V gene, CDR1 is DFQATT and CDR2 is SNEGSKA (reference sequence). J was trimmed by 5 bases and V by 2 bases; bases with no gene match: 22. CDR3 sequence reads: CSARPGRLTGGGSQETQYF. Here the CDR3 DNA reads TGCAGTGCTAGACCCGGCCGTTTAACAGGGGGTGGTAGTCAGGAGACCCAGTACTTC.

This clonotype was picked up many times. The gene calls are TRBV5-4 and TRBJ2-1; 9 positions agree with TRBD2. The trim removed 2 bases at V and 0 bases at J, leaving 3 bases unmatched. The CDR3 loop spans 16 amino acids. CDR1 and CDR2 (germline): SGHNT, YYREEE (reference sequence). CDR3 region: CASSLAGGDSYNEQFF. DNA of the CDR3: TGTGCCAGCAGCTTAGCGGGAGGAGACTCCTACAATGAGCAGTTCTTC.

The genes are TRBV6-2 or TRBV6-3 and TRBJ1-1, with a tentative D call TRBD1 (5 bases). V lost 11 bases and J 5 bases, leaving 21 bases between the germline ends. This CDR3 contains 14 residues. Germline CDR1 MNHEY, CDR2 SVGEGT. In DNA, the CDR3 is TGTGCCGGATCATATAGGGGAGTAAGTACTGAAGCTTTCTTT. Its translation is CAGSYRGVSTEAFF.

This clonotype was recorded at least ten times. This sequence joins TRBV7-7 and TRBJ2-1; 8 bases are shared with TRBD2. V lost 1 base and J lost 4; bases outside the gene matches: 3. The germline CDR1 and CDR2 sequences are SSHAT and FNYEAQ (reference sequence). CDR3 length: 15 amino acids. This chain's CDR3 is CASSLGSGTYNEQFF. DNA for the CDR3: TGTGCCAGCAGCTTAGGTAGCGGGACTTACAATGAGCAGTTCTTC.

This clonotype has ten or more counts. V usage is TRBV5-1 and J usage is TRBJ2-1, with unresolved D. There are 12 residues in the CDR3. V shed 0 bases and J shed 10 bases, with 8 bases lying between them. Looked up from germline, CDR1 is SGHRS and CDR2 is YFSETQ. For the CDR3, the DNA is TGCGCCAGCAGCTTGGATAGGGCAGAGCAGTTCTTC. Translated, it gives CASSLDRAEQFF. The full variable domain, completed using reference TRBV5-1 and TRBJ2-1, is KAGVTQTPRYLIKTRGQQVTLSCSPISGHRSVSWYQQTPGQGLQFLFEYFSETQRNKGNFPGRFSGRQFSNSRSEMNVSTLELGDSALYLCASSLDRAEQFFGPGTRLTVL.

V gene TRBV29-1 combines with J gene TRBJ1-2, with D possibly TRBD1 on 5 matching bases. Germline CDR1 is SQVTM and CDR2 is ANQGSEA. The germline V and J ends were trimmed by 3 bases and 4 bases, with 18 bases remaining between them. There are 15 residues in the CDR3. The CDR3 region has the DNA TGCAGCGTTGACGGGGGGAAAGACGTTGCCTATGGCTACACCTTC. As protein: CSVDGGKDVAYGYTF.

This clonotype was counted many times. The J gene is TRBJ2-1, the V gene TRBV19, with 7 nucleotides matching TRBD2. This CDR3 region has 15 residues. CDR1 and CDR2 from the germline V gene are LNHDA and SQIVND (reference sequence). After removal of 3 bases from V and 0 bases from J, the junction contained 2 bases not matched to a gene. CDR3 bases: TGTGCCAGTAGTATCAGCGGGAACTCCTACAATGAGCAGTTCTTC. Translation gives CASSISGNSYNEQFF.

This clonotype was counted only a few times. The chain combines TRBV6-1 with TRBJ2-7; D may correspond to TRBD1 or TRBD2 (5 bases each). This CDR3 comprises 13 residues. From germline, CDR1 is MNHNS and CDR2 SASEGT. Trimming removed 4 bases at V and 7 bases at J, with 14 bases between. The CDR3 nucleotides are TGTGCCAGCAGTGCCGGGACCTTATTTGAGCAGTACTTC. Translated, it gives CASSAGTLFEQYF.

V and J are TRBV20-1 and TRBJ2-5, with 7 nucleotides matching TRBD2. V shed 6 bases and J 4 bases; nucleotides not matched to a gene: 8. CDR1 DFQATT and CDR2 SNEGSKA come from the germline V gene (reference sequence). The CDR3 is 13 amino acids. CDR3 in amino acids: CSAPTSGTETQYF. The CDR3 bases are TGCAGTGCCCCCACGAGCGGGACAGAGACCCAGTACTTC.

The V and J genes are TRBV24-1 and TRBJ2-1; unclear D gene. V lost 6 bases, J lost 6 bases, and 11 bases lay in between. The length of the CDR3 is 13 residues. The germline V gene has CDR1 KGHDR and CDR2 SFDVKD. CDR3 sequence (DNA): TGTGCCACCAGTACCCGGGCCGGCAATGAGCAGTTCTTC. It encodes CATSTRAGNEQFF.

This clonotype was observed at least ten times. The V call is TRBV14, the J call TRBJ2-1, with D possibly being TRBD1 (6 bases). V was clipped by 1 base and J by 12 bases, with 13 bases between them. The germline V gene encodes CDR1 SGHDN and CDR2 FVKESK. CDR3 length: 13 residues. The DNA of the CDR3 is TGTGCCAGCAGCCAAGTTAGGGCACAGGGGCAGTTCTTC. This encodes CASSQVRAQGQFF.

This clonotype was detected many times. The chain links TRBV3-1 to TRBJ1-2; TRBD1 agrees at 10 bases. The J segment lost 8 bases and the V segment lost 0 bases, leaving 6 bases of the junction unmatched. The CDR3 is 15 residues long. Per germline, CDR1 LGHDT and CDR2 YNNKEL (reference sequence). The CDR3 reads CASSQDRDRGFGYTF. The CDR3 nucleotides are TGTGCCAGCAGCCAAGACCGGGACAGGGGCTTCGGCTACACCTTC.